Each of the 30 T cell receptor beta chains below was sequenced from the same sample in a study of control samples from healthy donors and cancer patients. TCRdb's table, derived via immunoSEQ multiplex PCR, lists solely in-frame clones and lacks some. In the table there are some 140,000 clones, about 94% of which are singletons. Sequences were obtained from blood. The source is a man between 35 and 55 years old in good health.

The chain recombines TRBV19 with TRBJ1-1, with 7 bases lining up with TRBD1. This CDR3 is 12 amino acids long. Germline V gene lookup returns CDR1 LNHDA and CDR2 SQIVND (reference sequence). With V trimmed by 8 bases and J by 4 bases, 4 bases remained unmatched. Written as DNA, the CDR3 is TGTGCCAGTTCACAGGGGATCACTGAAGCTTTCTTT. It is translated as CASSQGITEAFF.

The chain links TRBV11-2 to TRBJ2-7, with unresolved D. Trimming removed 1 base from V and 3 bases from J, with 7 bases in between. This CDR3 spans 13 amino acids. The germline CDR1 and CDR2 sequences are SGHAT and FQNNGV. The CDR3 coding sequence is TGTGCCAGCAGCTTAGCATCAGACTACGAGCAGTACTTC. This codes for CASSLASDYEQYF.

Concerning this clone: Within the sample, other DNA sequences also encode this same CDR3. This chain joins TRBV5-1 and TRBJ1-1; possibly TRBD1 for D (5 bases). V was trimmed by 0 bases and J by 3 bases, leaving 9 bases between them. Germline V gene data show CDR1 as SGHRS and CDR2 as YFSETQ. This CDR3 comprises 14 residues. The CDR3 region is CASSLAGGYTEAFF. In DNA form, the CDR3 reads TGCGCCAGCAGCTTGGCTGGGGGATACACTGAAGCTTTCTTT.

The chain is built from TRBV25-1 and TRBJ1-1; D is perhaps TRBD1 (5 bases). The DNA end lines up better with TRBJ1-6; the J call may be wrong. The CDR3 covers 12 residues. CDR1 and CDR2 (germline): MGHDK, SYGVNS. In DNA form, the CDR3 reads TGTGCCAGCAGTGCTTGGGGGAGGGACCTCCACTTT. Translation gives CASSAWGRDLHF.

CDR3 nucleotides: TGTGCCAGCAGCCCCGGGACTGACTACGAGCAGTACTTC. It yields the protein CASSPGTDYEQYF. V and J are TRBV11-2 and TRBJ2-7; D perhaps matches TRBD2 (6 bases). Trimming cost V 5 bases and J 3 bases, with 11 bases left between them. The CDR3 runs to 13 residues. CDR1 SGHAT and CDR2 FQNNGV come from the germline V gene.

The CDR3 is CASSPDRVQRPNYGYTF. The CDR3 DNA follows: TGTGCCAGCAGCCCCGACAGGGTGCAACGCCCTAACTATGGCTACACCTTC. V is TRBV7-8 and J is TRBJ1-2; 7 positions agree with TRBD1. In germline, CDR1 is SGHVS, CDR2 FQNEAQ. CDR3 length: 17 residues. V trimming: 5 bases; J trimming: 0 bases; junction bases outside the gene matches: 12. Together with reference TRBV7-8 and TRBJ1-2, the CDR3 gives the full variable domain: GAGVSQSPRYKVAKRGQDVALRCDPISGHVSLFWYQQALGQGPEFLTYFQNEAQLDKSGLPSDRFFAERPEGSVSTLKIQRTQQEDSAVYLCASSPDRVQRPNYGYTFGSGTRLTVV.

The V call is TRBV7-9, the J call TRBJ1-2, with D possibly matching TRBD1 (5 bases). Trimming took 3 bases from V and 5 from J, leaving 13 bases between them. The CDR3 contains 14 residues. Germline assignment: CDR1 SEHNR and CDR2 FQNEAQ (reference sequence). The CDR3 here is CASSFQGGEYGYTF. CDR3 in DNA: TGTGCCAGCAGCTTCCAGGGAGGGGAGTATGGCTACACCTTC.

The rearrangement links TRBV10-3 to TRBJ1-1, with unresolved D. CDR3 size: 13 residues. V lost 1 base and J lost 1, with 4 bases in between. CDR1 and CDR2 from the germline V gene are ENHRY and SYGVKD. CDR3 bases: TGTGCCATCAGTGAGTTTAGGAACACTGAAGCTTTCTTT. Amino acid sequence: CAISEFRNTEAFF.

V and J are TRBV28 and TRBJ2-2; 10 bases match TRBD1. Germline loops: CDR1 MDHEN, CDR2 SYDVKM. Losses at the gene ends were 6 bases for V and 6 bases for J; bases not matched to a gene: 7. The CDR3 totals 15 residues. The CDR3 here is CASSRDRGNSGELFF. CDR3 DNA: TGTGCCAGCAGCCGGGACAGGGGAAACTCCGGGGAGCTGTTTTTT. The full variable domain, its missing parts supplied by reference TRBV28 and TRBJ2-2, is DVKVTQSSRYLVKRTGEKVFLECVQDMDHENMFWYRQDPGLGLRLIYFSYDVKMKEKGDIPEGYSVSREKKERFSLILESASTNQTSMYLCASSRDRGNSGELFFGEGSRLTVL.

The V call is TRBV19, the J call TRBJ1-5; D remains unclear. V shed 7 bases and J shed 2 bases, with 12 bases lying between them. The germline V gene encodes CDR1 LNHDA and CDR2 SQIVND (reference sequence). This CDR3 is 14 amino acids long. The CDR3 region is CASIGGRRNQPQHF. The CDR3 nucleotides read TGTGCCAGTATTGGTGGGAGACGCAATCAGCCCCAGCATTTT.

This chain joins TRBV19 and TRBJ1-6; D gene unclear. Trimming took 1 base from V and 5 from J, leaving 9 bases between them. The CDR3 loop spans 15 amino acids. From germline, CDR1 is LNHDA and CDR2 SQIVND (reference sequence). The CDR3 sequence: CASSIAGRDNSPLHF. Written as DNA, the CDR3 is TGTGCCAGTAGTATAGCCGGGCGAGATAATTCACCCCTCCACTTT.

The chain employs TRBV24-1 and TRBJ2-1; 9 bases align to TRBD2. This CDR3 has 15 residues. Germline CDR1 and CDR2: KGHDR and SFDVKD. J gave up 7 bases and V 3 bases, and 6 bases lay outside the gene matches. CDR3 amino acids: CATSDALAGLNEQFF. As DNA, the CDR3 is TGTGCCACCAGTGATGCCCTAGCGGGGCTTAATGAGCAGTTCTTC.

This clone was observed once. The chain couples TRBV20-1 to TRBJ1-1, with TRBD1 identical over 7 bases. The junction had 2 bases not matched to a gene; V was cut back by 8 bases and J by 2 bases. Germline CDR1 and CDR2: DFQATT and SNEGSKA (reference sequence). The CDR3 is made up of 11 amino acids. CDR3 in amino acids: CSTGVNTEAFF. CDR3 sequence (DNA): TGCAGTACAGGGGTTAACACTGAAGCTTTCTTT.

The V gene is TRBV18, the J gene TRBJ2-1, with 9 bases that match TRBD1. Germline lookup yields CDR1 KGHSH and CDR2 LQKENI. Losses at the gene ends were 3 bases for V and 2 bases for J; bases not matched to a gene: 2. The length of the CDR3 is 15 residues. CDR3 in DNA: TGTGCCAGCTCACCTAGACAGGGGGCCTACAATGAGCAGTTCTTC. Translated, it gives CASSPRQGAYNEQFF. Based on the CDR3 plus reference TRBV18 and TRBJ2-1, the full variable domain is NAGVMQNPRHLVRRRGQEARLRCSPMKGHSHVYWYRQLPEEGLKFMVYLQKENIIDESGMPKERFSAEFPKEGPSILRIQQVVRGDSAAYFCASSPRQGAYNEQFFGPGTRLTVL.

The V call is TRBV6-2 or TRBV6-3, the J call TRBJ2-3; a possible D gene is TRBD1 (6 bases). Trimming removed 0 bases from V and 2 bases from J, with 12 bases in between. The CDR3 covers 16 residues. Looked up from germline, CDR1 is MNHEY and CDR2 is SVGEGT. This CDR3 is CASSYSGALITDTQYF. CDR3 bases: TGTGCCAGCAGTTACTCGGGGGCCCTCATCACAGATACGCAGTATTTT.

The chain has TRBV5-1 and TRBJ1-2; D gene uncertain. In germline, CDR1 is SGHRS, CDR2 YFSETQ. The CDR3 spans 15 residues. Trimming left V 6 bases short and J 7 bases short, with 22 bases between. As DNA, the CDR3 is TGCGCCAGCAACGCCCAAGGAGGCGGATTTTCTGGCTACACCTTC. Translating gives CASNAQGGGFSGYTF.

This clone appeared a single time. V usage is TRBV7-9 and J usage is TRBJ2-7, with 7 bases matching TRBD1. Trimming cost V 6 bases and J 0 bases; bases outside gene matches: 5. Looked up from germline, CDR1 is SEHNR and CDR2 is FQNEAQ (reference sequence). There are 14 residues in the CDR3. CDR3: CASSKAGGSYEQYF. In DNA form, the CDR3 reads TGTGCCAGCAGTAAGGCAGGGGGCTCCTACGAGCAGTACTTC. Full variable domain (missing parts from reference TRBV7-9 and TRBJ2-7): DTGVSQNPRHKITKRGQNVTFRCDPISEHNRLYWYRQTLGQGPEFLTYFQNEAQLEKSRLLSDRFSAERPKGSFSTLEIQRTEQGDSAMYLCASSKAGGSYEQYFGPGTRLTVT.

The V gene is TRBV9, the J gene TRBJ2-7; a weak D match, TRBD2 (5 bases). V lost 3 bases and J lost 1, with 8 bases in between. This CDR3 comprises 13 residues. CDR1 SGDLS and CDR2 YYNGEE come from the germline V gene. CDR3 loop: CASSESGSYEQYF. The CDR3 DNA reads TGTGCCAGCAGCGAGAGCGGTTCCTACGAGCAGTACTTC.

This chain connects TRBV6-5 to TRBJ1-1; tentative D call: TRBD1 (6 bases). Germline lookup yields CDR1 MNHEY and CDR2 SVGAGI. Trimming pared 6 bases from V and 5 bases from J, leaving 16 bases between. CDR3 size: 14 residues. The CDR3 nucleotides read TGTGCCAGCAGACCCGACCGAGGGGGGACTGAAGCTTTCTTT. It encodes CASRPDRGGTEAFF.

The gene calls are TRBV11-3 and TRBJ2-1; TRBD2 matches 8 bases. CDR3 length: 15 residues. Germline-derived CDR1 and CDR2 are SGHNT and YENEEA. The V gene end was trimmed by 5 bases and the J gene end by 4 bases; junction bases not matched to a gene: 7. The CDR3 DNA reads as TGTGCCAGCAGCCCGGGGGGGCGAACTTACAATGAGCAGTTCTTC. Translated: CASSPGGRTYNEQFF.

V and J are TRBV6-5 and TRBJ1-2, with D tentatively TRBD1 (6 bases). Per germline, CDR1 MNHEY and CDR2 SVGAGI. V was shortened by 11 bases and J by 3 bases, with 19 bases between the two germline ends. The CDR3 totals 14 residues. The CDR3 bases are TGTGCCGGGGCCTGGGGCAGGGGTGACTATGGCTACACCTTC. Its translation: CAGAWGRGDYGYTF.

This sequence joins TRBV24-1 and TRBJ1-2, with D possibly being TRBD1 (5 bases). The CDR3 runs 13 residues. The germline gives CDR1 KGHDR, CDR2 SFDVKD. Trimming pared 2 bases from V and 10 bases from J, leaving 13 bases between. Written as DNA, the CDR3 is TGTGCCACCAGTGATTCCCCGGGGCGGATCTACACCTTC. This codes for CATSDSPGRIYTF.

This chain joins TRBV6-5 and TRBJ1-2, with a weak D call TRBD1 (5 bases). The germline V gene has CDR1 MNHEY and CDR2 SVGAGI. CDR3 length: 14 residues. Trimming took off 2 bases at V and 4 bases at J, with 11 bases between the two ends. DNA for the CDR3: TGTGCCAGCAGTTACCAGGGAGGAGGCTATGGCTACACCTTC. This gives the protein CASSYQGGGYGYTF.

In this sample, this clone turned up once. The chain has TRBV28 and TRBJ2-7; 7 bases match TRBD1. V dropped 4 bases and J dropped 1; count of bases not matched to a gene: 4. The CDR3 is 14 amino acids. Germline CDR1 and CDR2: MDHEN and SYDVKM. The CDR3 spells CASSSRTGSYEQYF. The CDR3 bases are TGTGCCAGCAGTTCCCGGACAGGATCCTACGAGCAGTACTTC.

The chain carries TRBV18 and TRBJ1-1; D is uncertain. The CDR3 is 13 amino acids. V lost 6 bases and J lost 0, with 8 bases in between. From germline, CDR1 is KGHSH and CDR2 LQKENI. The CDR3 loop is CASSSTLNTEAFF. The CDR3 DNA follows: TGTGCCAGCTCGTCAACACTGAACACTGAAGCTTTCTTT.

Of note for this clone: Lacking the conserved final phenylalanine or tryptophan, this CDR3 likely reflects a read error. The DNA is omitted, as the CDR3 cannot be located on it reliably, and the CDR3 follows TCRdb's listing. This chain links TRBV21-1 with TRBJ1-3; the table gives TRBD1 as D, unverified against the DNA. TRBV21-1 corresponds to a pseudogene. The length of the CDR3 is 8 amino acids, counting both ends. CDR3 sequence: CASTNPPE.

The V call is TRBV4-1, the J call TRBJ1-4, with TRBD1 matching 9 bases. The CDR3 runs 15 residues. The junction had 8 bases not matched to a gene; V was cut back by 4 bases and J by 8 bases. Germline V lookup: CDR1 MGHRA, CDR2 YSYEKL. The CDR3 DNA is TGCGCCAGCAGCCCCTCCGGGACAGGGAGGGAAAAACTGTTTTTT. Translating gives CASSPSGTGREKLFF.

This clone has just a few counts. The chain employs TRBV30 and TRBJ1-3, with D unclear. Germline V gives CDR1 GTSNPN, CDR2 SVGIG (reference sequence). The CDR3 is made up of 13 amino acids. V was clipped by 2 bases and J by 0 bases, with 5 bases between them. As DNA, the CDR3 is TGTGCCTGGAGTCTTCTCTCTGGAAACACCATATATTTT. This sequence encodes CAWSLLSGNTIYF.

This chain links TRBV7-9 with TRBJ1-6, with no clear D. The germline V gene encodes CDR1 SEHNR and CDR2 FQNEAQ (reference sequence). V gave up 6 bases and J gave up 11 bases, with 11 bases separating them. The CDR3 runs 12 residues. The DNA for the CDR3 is TGTGCCAGCAGGGATCTCTGGACACCCCTCCACTTT. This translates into CASRDLWTPLHF.

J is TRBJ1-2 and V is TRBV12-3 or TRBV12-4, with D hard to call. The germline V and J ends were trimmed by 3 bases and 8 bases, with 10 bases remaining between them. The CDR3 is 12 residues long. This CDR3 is CASSFGSTGYTF. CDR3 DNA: TGTGCCAGCAGTTTCGGAAGTACCGGCTACACCTTC.